Below, one T cell receptor (beta chain) is given with its context. The length of the CDR3 is 13 residues. V dropped 7 bases and J dropped 6; count of bases not matched to a gene: 8. Germline V gene data show CDR1 as ENHRY and CDR2 as SYGVKD. The sample comes from a study of blood T cell repertoires in COVID-19. The protocol was immunoSEQ multiplex PCR, while the TCRdb copy is restricted to in-frame clones and leaves out a portion. The sample shows approximately 70,000 clones, about 88% of them seen only once. V is TRBV10-3 and J is TRBJ2-7; 8 nucleotides agree with TRBD2. The specimen sequenced was peripheral blood. This sequence originates from a human donor in a cohort sampled during active COVID-19. The CDR3 coding sequence is TGTGCCATCACTTACAGCGGGAGCTCCGAGCAGTACTTC. This encodes CAITYSGSSEQYF.